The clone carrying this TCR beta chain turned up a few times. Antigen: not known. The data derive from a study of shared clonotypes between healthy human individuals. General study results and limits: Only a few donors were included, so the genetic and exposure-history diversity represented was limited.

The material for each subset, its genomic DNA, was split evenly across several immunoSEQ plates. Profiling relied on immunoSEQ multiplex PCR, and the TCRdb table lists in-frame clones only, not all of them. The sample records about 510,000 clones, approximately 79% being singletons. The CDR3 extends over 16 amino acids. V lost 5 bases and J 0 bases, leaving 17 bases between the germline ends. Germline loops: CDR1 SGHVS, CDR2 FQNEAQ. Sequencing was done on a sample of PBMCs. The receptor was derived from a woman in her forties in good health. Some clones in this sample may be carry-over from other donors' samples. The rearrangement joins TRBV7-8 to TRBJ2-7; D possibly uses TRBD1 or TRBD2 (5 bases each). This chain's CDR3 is CASSARGGPSSYEQYF. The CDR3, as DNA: TGTGCCAGCAGCGCCCGGGGCGGGCCCAGCTCCTACGAGCAGTACTTC. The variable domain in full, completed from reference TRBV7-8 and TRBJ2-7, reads GAGVSQSPRYKVAKRGQDVALRCDPISGHVSLFWYQQALGQGPEFLTYFQNEAQLDKSGLPSDRFFAERPEGSVSTLKIQRTQQEDSAVYLCASSARGGPSSYEQYFGPGTRLTVT.